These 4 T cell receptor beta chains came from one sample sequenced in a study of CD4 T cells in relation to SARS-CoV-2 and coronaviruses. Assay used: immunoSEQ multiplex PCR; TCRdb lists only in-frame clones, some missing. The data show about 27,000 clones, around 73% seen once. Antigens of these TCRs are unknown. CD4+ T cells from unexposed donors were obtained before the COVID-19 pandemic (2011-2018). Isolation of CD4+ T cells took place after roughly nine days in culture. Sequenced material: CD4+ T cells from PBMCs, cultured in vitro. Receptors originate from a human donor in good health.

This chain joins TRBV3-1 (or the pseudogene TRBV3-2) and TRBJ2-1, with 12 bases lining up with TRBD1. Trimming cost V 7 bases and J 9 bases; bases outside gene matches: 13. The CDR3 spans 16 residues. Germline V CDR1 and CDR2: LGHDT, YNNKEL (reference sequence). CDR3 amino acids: CASNPGTGGGYAEQFF. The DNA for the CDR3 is TGTGCCAGCAACCCCGGGACAGGGGGCGGCTATGCTGAGCAGTTCTTC.

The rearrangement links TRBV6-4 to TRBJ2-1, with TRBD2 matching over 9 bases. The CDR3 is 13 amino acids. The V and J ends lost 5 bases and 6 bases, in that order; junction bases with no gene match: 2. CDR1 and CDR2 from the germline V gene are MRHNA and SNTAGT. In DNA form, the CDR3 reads TGTGCCAGCAGTTTTAGCGGGGGCAATGAGCAGTTCTTC. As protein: CASSFSGGNEQFF.

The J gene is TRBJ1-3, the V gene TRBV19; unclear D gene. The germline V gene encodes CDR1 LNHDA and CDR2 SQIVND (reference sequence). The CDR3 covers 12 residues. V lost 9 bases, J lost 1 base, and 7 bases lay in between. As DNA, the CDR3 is TGTGCCAGCGTTCGGTCTGGAAACACCATATATTTT. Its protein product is CASVRSGNTIYF.

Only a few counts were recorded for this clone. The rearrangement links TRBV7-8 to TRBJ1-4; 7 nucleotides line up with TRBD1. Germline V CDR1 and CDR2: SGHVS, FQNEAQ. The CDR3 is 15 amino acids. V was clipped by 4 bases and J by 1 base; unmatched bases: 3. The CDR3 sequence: CASSSTGKTNEKLFF. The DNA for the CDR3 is TGTGCCAGCAGCTCGACAGGGAAAACTAATGAAAAACTGTTTTTT.